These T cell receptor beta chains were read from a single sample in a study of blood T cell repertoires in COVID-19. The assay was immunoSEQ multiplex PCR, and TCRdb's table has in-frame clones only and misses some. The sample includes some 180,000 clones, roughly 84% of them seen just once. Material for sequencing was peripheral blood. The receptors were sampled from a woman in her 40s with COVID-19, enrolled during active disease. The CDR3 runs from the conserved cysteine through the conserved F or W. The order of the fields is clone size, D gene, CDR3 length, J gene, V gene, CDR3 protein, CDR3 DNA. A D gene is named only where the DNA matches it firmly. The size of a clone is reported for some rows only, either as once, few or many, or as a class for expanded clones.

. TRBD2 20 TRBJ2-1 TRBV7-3 CASSLQGLAIRTGSYNEQFF TGTGCCAGCAGCCTTCAGGGACTAGCGATACGGACCGGCTCCTACAATGAGCAGTTCTTC
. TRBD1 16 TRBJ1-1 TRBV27 CASITRGTGGNTEAFF TGTGCCAGCATCACTAGGGGGACAGGGGGGAACACTGAAGCTTTCTTT
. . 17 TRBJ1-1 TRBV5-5 CASSLVVTGLGNTEAFF TGTGCCAGCAGCTTGGTAGTCACAGGGTTGGGGAACACTGAAGCTTTCTTT
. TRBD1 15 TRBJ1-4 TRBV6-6 CASSTTGSGNEKLFF TGTGCCAGCAGTACGACAGGGTCGGGGAATGAAAAACTGTTTTTT
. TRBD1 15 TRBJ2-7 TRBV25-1 CASSEWGTGNYEQYF TGTGCCAGCAGTGAGTGGGGGACAGGCAACTACGAGCAGTACTTC
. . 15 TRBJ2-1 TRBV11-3 CASSLLGHPWDEQFF TGTGCCAGCAGCTTACTGGGACACCCGTGGGATGAGCAGTTCTTC
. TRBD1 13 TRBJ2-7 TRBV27 CASSRQGAYEQYF TGTGCCAGCAGCCGACAGGGGGCCTACGAGCAGTACTTC
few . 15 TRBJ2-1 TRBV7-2 CASSLGLEFYNEQFF TGTGCCAGCAGCTTAGGACTAGAGTTCTACAATGAGCAGTTCTTC
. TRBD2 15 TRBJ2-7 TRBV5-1 CASSLRREGSGEQYF TGCGCCAGCAGCTTGCGAAGGGAGGGGTCGGGGGAGCAGTACTTC
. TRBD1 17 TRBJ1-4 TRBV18 CASSPPGQHPTNEKLFF TGTGCCAGCTCACCACCGGGACAGCACCCAACTAATGAAAAACTGTTTTTT
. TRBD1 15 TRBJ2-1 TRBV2 CASGSDRGSYNEQFF TGTGCCAGCGGGTCTGACAGGGGCTCCTACAATGAGCAGTTCTTC
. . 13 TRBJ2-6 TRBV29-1 CSVGLSGANVLTF TGCAGCGTTGGACTCTCTGGGGCCAACGTCCTGACTTTC
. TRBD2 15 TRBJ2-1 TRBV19 CASGPSGRAGNEQFF TGTGCCAGTGGACCTAGCGGGAGGGCCGGGAATGAGCAGTTCTTC
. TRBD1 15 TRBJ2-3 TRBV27 CASSSRDRCTDTQYF TGTGCCAGCAGTTCCCGGGACAGGTGCACAGATACGCAGTATTTT
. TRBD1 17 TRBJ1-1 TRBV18 CASSPFGQGQMNTEAFF TGTGCCAGCTCACCGTTCGGACAGGGTCAAATGAACACTGAAGCTTTCTTT
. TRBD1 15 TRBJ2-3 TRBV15 CATALGQGSTDTQYF TGTGCCACCGCCCTCGGACAGGGCTCCACAGATACGCAGTATTTT
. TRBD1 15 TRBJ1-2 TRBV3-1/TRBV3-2 CASSPLGQGPRGYTF TGTGCCAGCAGTCCGCTTGGACAGGGACCAAGGGGCTACACCTTC
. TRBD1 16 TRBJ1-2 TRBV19 CASSPPTRDREYGYTF TGTGCCAGTAGTCCCCCAACCCGGGACAGGGAATATGGCTACACCTTC
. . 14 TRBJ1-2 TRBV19 CASSILFSNYGYTF TGTGCCAGTAGTATTCTCTTCAGTAACTATGGCTACACCTTC
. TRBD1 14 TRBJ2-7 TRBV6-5 CASRLGTGINEQYF TGTGCCAGTAGGCTCGGGACAGGGATCAACGAGCAGTACTTC
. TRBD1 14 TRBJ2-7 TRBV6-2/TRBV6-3 CASSPTGGIYEQYF TGTGCCAGCAGTCCAACAGGGGGTATCTACGAGCAGTACTTC
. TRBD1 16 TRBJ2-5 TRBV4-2 CASSQDLEQGGETQYF TGTGCCAGCAGCCAAGATCTTGAACAGGGGGGAGAGACCCAGTACTTC
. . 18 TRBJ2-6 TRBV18 CASSPPSRRSSGANVLTF TGTGCCAGCTCACCACCGTCCAGGCGCAGCTCTGGGGCCAACGTCCTGACTTTC
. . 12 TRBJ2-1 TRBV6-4 CASSEGQNEQFF TGTGCCAGCAGTGAAGGACAAAATGAGCAGTTCTTC
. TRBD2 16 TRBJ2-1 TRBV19 CASTKMRTSDYNEQFF TGTGCCAGTACCAAAATGAGGACTAGCGACTACAATGAGCAGTTCTTC
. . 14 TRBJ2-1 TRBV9 CASSVATSSNEQFF TGTGCCAGCAGCGTAGCTACTAGTAGCAATGAGCAGTTCTTC
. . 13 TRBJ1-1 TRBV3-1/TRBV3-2 CASTPTGNTEAFF TGTGCCAGCACCCCAACAGGGAACACTGAAGCTTTCTTT
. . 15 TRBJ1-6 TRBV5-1 CASSLAPGGDSPLHF TGCGCCAGCAGCTTGGCCCCGGGCGGGGATTCACCCCTCCACTTT
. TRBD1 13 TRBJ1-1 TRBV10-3 CAISPTGDTEAFF TGTGCCATCAGCCCGACAGGGGACACTGAAGCTTTCTTT
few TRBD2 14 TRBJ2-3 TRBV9 CASRAGGFTDTQYF TGTGCCAGCAGGGCGGGGGGGTTCACAGATACGCAGTATTTT
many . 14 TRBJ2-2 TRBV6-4 CASSDSADTGELFF TGTGCCAGCAGTGACTCAGCGGACACCGGGGAGCTGTTTTTT
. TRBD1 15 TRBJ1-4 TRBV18 CASSHRQGLSEKLFF TGTGCCAGCTCTCATCGACAGGGTTTATCTGAAAAACTGTTTTTT
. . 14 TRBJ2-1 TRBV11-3 CASEDSRSYNEQFF TGTGCCAGCGAGGACAGTCGATCCTACAATGAGCAGTTCTTC
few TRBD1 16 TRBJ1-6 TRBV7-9 CASSSTGQGINSPLHF TGTGCCAGCAGCTCCACGGGACAGGGGATTAATTCACCCCTCCACTTT
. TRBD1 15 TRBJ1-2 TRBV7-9 CASSARDRGILGYTF TGTGCCAGCAGCGCCCGAGACAGGGGAATACTCGGCTACACCTTC
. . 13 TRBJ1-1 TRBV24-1 CATGGSAGRRAFF TGTGCCACCGGAGGGTCGGCAGGGCGTCGAGCTTTCTTT
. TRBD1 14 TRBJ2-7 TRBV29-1 CSVEIRQGRREQYF TGCAGCGTTGAAATCCGACAGGGTCGAAGAGAGCAGTACTTC
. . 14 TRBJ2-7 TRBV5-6 CASSRDMGRLEQYF TGTGCCAGCAGCCGTGACATGGGGCGTCTCGAGCAGTACTTC
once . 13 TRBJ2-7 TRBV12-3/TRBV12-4 CASSWDNSYEQYF TGTGCCAGCAGCTGGGACAACTCCTACGAGCAGTACTTC
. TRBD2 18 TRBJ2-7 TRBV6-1 CASSESPVGRGGSYEQYF TGTGCCAGCAGTGAATCCCCCGTAGGTCGGGGGGGGTCCTACGAGCAGTACTTC
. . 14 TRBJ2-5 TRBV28 CASSPDGLPETQYF TGTGCCAGCAGTCCCGATGGACTCCCGGAGACCCAGTACTTC
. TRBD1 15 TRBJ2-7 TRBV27 CASRPWAGTGGEQYF TGTGCCAGCAGACCTTGGGCCGGGACAGGGGGCGAGCAGTACTTC
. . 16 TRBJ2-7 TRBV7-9 CASSKSSQLSSYEQYF TGTGCCAGCAGCAAATCCTCTCAACTTAGCTCCTACGAGCAGTACTTC
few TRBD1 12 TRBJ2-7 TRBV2 CASRGQPYEQYF TGTGCCAGCAGGGGACAGCCCTACGAGCAGTACTTC
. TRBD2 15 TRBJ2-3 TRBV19 CASNLLAGGTDTQYF TGTGCCAGTAACCTTTTAGCGGGTGGCACAGATACGCAGTATTTT
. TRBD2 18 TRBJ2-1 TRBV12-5 CASGFPKEGLLDQDEQFF TGTGCTAGTGGTTTCCCAAAAGAGGGACTACTCGATCAGGATGAGCAGTTCTTC
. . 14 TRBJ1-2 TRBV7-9 CASSPSQGGYGYTF TGTGCCAGCAGCCCCTCCCAGGGTGGGTATGGCTACACCTTC
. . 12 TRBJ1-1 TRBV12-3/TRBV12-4 CASSLPQGEAFF TGTGCCAGCAGTTTACCACAGGGTGAAGCTTTCTTT
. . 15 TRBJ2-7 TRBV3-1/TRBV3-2 CASSQDPTGTYEQYF TGTGCCAGCAGCCAAGATCCGACAGGTACCTACGAGCAGTACTTC
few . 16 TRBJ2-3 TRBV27 CASRAGAHPSTDTQYF TGTGCCAGCAGGGCAGGGGCCCACCCTAGCACAGATACGCAGTATTTT
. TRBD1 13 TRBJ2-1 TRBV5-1 CASNHRGRNEQFF TGCGCCAGCAACCACAGGGGGCGAAATGAGCAGTTCTTC
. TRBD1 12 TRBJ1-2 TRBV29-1 CSAADRAYGYTF TGCAGCGCCGCTGACAGGGCCTATGGCTACACCTTC
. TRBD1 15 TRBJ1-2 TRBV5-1 CASSRTGTGANGYTF TGCGCCAGCAGTCGTACCGGGACAGGGGCGAATGGCTACACCTTC